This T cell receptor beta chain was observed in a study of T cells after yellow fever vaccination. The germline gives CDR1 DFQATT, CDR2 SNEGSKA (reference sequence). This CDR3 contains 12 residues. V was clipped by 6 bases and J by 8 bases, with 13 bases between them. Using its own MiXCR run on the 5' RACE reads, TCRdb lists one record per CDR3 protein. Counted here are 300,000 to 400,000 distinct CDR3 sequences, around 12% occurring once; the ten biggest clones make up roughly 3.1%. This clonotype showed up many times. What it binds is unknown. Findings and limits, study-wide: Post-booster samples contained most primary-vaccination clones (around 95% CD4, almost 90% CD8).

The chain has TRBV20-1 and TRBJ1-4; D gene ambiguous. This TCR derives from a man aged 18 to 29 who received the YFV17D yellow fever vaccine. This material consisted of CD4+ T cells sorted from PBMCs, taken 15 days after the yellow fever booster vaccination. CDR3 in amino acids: CSARAAYEKLFF. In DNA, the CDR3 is TGCAGTGCGCGGGCGGCCTACGAAAAACTGTTTTTT.